This T cell receptor beta chain is drawn from a study of metastatic and nonmetastatic thyroid tumors. Trimming took off 5 bases at V and 12 bases at J, with 14 bases between the two ends. This CDR3 contains 12 residues. Germline V gene sequence: CDR1 SGHNT, CDR2 YENEEA. TCRdb called clones again from the PCR reads with MiXCR. The sample holds about 69,000 clones, 14% seen once. Patients underwent thyroid surgery, and none had received any treatment before it. The sample holds many counts of this clone. V usage is TRBV11-3 and J usage is TRBJ2-1, with D uncertain. The TCR originated in a male donor with papillary thyroid cancer or a benign thyroid nodule (not recorded which). Some clones in this sample may be carry-over from other donors' samples. Sequencing used blood. This CDR3 is CASSRSVGGQFF. The CDR3 DNA sequence: TGTGCCAGCAGCCGTTCAGTAGGCGGGCAGTTCTTC.